This T cell receptor (beta chain) stems from a study of blood T cell repertoires in COVID-19 (dated by TCRdb to the early 2020s). About the study as a whole: Samples from collaborators originated in the United States, Italy and Spain and spanned both the acute and convalescent phases of COVID-19. The material from the prospective study consisted of cDNA or gDNA derived from T cells, B-cell-depleted T cells, or PBMCs. Deeply sampled blood TCRbeta repertoires from subjects exposed to, actively infected with, or recovered from COVID-19 were included in the dataset. The repertoires were made available in a free public database intended to serve as a resource for research on the immune response to SARS-CoV-2. The samples were drawn from the first 160 participants of the ongoing ImmuneRACE study and from 1,254 subjects provided by 6 global collaborators. Nearly every sample came with metadata listing a de-identified subject ID, COVID-19 status, age in years and sex. Where HLA class I and class II types were available, the types were taken from metadata supplied by the sample provider, not from assay-based typing.

Of note for this clone: Which antigen it targets is not known. Nothing much larger sits one base from this clone, and base qualities are not available.

The immunoSEQ Assay, a bias-controlled multiplex PCR, was used to amplify TCRbeta CDR3 regions from genomic DNA. As for how the authors treated the data: The number of nucleated cells in each sample was estimated by amplification of reference gene primers within the assay. Sequence reads were collapsed and filtered to measure the absolute abundance of every unique TCRbeta CDR3 rearrangement. For each sample, productive Simpson clonality was calculated as the square root of Simpson's diversity index across productive rearrangements. Here the immuneACCESS table is served through TCRdb, limited to in-frame sequences with V and J called. Missing clones are a known gap in these copies; in checked studies unresolved V genes cover under half, and the rest lacks a known reason. Clone size and V and J calls were adopted from that table, with D and trimming inferred from the DNA. The sample table records under 300,000 clones; 81% of these occur just once. The top ten hold 2.5% to 3% of the sample.

General study outcomes and caveats: Clinical and demographic metadata were provided uncurated, with the amount varying by source and participant.

Whole blood was collected in K2EDTA tubes by collaborating institutions according to the institutions' own protocols. For TCRbeta analysis, collaborator samples were shipped as frozen whole blood, as isolated PBMCs, or as DNA extracted from either sample type. CDR1 and CDR2 are read off the germline V gene (reference sequence) as LGHDT and YNNKEL. A distance of 9 bases separates the germline ends of V and J, which lose 3 bases and 7 bases respectively. Including cysteine and phenylalanine, the CDR3 has 12 amino acids. Only CDR3 DNA remains: 36 bases, in frame from the first base. Material for sequencing was peripheral blood. Recombination linked TRBV3-1 (or the pseudogene TRBV3-2) to TRBJ1-1; the D gene identity is not certain. This TCR came from a woman aged 55-70 years with active or convalescent COVID-19. The CDR3 region reads CASSHPRSEAFF. The DNA sequence is TGTGCCAGCAGCCACCCCAGAAGTGAAGCTTTCTTT.